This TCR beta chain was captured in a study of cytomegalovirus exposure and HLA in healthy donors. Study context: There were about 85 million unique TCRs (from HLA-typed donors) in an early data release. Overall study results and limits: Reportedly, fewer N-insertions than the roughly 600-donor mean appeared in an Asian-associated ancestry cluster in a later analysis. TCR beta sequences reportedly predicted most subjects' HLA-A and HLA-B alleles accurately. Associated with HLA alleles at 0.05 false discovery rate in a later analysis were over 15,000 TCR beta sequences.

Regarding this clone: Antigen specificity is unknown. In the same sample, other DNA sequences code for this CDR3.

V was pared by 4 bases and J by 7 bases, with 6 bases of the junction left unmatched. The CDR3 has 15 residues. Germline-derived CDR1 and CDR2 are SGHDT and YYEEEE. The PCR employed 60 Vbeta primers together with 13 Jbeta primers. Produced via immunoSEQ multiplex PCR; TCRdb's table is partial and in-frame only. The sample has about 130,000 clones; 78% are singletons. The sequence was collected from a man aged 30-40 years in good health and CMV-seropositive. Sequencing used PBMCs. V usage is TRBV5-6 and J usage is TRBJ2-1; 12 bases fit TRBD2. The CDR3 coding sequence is TGTGCCAGCAGCCCTAGCGGGAGGGCCCATAATGAGCAGTTCTTC. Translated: CASSPSGRAHNEQFF.